This TCR beta chain was sequenced in a study of Graves' ophthalmopathy and Graves' hyperthyroidism. This clonotype was counted a few times. This CDR3 contains 14 residues. Looked up from germline, CDR1 is KGHDR and CDR2 is SFDVKD. Trimming left V 11 bases short and J 3 bases short, with 16 bases between. Beta-chain TCR CDR3 regions were amplified from RNA transcripts. HTBI primers served in a first-round RT-PCR, which a second-round multiplex PCR followed. TCRdb used MiXCR to reprocess the multiplex PCR reads, holding one entry per CDR3 protein. The data show 740,000 or so distinct CDR3 sequences, with 35% to 50% seen just once and approximately 43% held by the top ten.

This chain uses TRBV24-1 with TRBJ1-5; D possibly corresponds to TRBD1 (5 bases). This clonotype originated in an adult man with Graves' ophthalmopathy. The sample was peripheral blood. The DNA for the CDR3 is TGTGCCAGCACCTCCGACAGAATCAATCAGCCCCAGCATTTT. Translating gives CASTSDRINQPQHF.